Listed here are 7 T cell receptor beta chains from one sample, sequenced in a study of Ad26.COV2.S vaccination and SARS-CoV-2 variants. TCRdb's copy holds only in-frame clones and misses some; the assay was immunoSEQ multiplex PCR. This table holds about 350,000 clones, around 92% found once. The starting material was peripheral blood, obtained after recovery from COVID-19. The receptors derive from a human donor who had recovered from COVID-19.

This chain connects TRBV6-5 to TRBJ2-2, with D uncertain. CDR1 MNHEY and CDR2 SVGAGI come from the germline V gene. Deletions cut 7 bases from V and 4 bases from J, with 7 bases between. There are 12 residues in the CDR3. CDR3 DNA sequence: TGTGCCAGCAAGGAAGGCACCGGGGAGCTGTTTTTT. It encodes CASKEGTGELFF.

This sequence joins TRBV23-1 and TRBJ2-7; D is undetermined. Being an ORF, TRBV23-1 has a function that is uncertain. The CDR3 is 15 amino acids. Trimming took off 1 base at V and 10 bases at J, with 20 bases between the two ends. CDR3 DNA: TGCGCCAGCAGTCAATTGCCACGTGGTGGGGTTAGTCAGTACTTC. This sequence encodes CASSQLPRGGVSQYF.

V is TRBV10-1 and J is TRBJ2-1, with 9 bases that match TRBD2. Unmatched junction bases numbered 3, after V lost 2 bases and J lost 1 base. The CDR3 sequence is 16 residues long. CDR1 WNHNN and CDR2 SYGVQD come from the germline V gene (reference sequence). For the CDR3, the DNA is TGCGCCAGCAGTGAGCTGACTAGCGGTTCCTACAATGAGCAGTTCTTC. It encodes CASSELTSGSYNEQFF.

The V call is TRBV3-1 (or the pseudogene TRBV3-2), the J call TRBJ2-3; 8 nucleotides match TRBD2. Looked up from germline, CDR1 is LGHDT and CDR2 is YNNKEL (reference sequence). This CDR3 has 15 amino acids. V lost 4 bases to trimming and J lost 1 base; unmatched junction nucleotides: 4. Here the CDR3 DNA reads TGTGCCAGCAGCCCCCAAGCGGGGGGCACAGATACGCAGTATTTT. Protein: CASSPQAGGTDTQYF.

The chain is built from TRBV9 and TRBJ2-2; TRBD1 is a possible D gene (6 bases). The V gene's germline CDR1 is SGDLS and CDR2 YYNGEE. V lost 3 bases, J lost 4 bases, and 10 bases lay in between. CDR3 length equals 14 residues. The CDR3 DNA is TGTGCCAGCAGCGGGACAGACCCCACCGGGGAGCTGTTTTTT. Its translation: CASSGTDPTGELFF.

The rearrangement links TRBV6-4 to TRBJ2-1, with D possibly TRBD1 on 6 matching bases. V was cut by 6 bases and J by 3 bases, with 21 bases left in between. This CDR3 has 17 residues. CDR1 is MRHNA and CDR2 is SNTAGT in the germline V gene. CDR3 region: CASSATGIPTNYNEQFF. DNA of the CDR3: TGTGCCAGCAGCGCAACAGGGATCCCCACCAACTACAATGAGCAGTTCTTC.

The chain combines TRBV7-8 with TRBJ1-4; 9 bases map to TRBD1. The CDR3 is made up of 14 amino acids. The V gene end was trimmed by 6 bases and the J gene end by 7 bases; junction bases not matched to a gene: 6. CDR1 is SGHVS and CDR2 is FQNEAQ in the germline V gene. CDR3 residues: CASRVNRGPEKLFF. CDR3 nucleotide sequence: TGTGCCAGCAGGGTCAACAGGGGGCCTGAAAAACTGTTTTTT.